Listed below are T cell receptor beta chains from one sample, sequenced in a study of OX40 agonist ivuxolimab in advanced cancers. TCRdb's table, derived via immunoSEQ multiplex PCR, lists solely in-frame clones and lacks some. Of fewer than 70,000 clones listed, 84% are singletons. The input for sequencing was CD4+ or CD8+ T cells sorted from blood, taken in a trial of the OX40 agonist ivuxolimab. These receptors originate from an adult with an advanced solid tumor such as melanoma, head and neck, liver or kidney cancer. Each CDR3 is given with its conserved first and last residue. D genes are given only for firm matches. Expanded clones get a size class; other rows say once, few or many, or leave the size out.

>-|TRBV18|TRBJ2-7|TRBD1
TGTGCCAGCTCAGACCCGGGACAGGGGCACGAGCAGTACTTC
CASSDPGQGHEQYF
>-|TRBV11-3|TRBJ2-1|-
TGTGCCAGCAGCTTTGGCCTCACGGGGAAAATGTTCTTC
CASSFGLTGKMFF
>-|TRBV19|TRBJ2-5|-
TGTGCCAGTAGTATAGAGGGGGCAGGGACCCAGTACTTC
CASSIEGAGTQYF
>-|TRBV6-5|TRBJ2-7|-
TGTGCCAGTTCCCTCGGTAGGGGCTCCTACGAGCAGTACTTC
CASSLGRGSYEQYF
>-|TRBV6-5|TRBJ2-7|-
TGTGCCAGCAGTTCCCCCCGGCAGGAGCAGTACTTC
CASSSPRQEQYF
>-|TRBV27|TRBJ1-1|-
TGTGCCAGCAGTTTATCGTCGACCATGAACACTGAAGCTTTCTTT
CASSLSSTMNTEAFF
>few|TRBV5-6|TRBJ2-3|TRBD2
TGTGCCAGCAGCACCCTAGCGGGAGGGTCAGTAGATACGCAGTATTTT
CASSTLAGGSVDTQYF
>-|TRBV19|TRBJ1-5|TRBD1
TGTGCCAGTAGTCGGCCCGACAGGGGTGGGGGCAATCAGCCCCAGCATTTT
CASSRPDRGGGNQPQHF
>few|TRBV7-7|TRBJ1-3|-
TGTGCCAGCAGCCCAGGGACAGGAAACACCATATATTTT
CASSPGTGNTIYF
>-|TRBV9|TRBJ2-1|TRBD2
TGTGCCAGCAGCGTGGGACTAGCGGAAGGTGCGTTCTTC
CASSVGLAEGAFF
>-|TRBV5-8|TRBJ1-4|-
TGTGCCAGCAGCGAGACAGCTATCAATGAAAAACTGTTTTTT
CASSETAINEKLFF
>-|TRBV5-4|TRBJ2-1|-
TGTGCCAGCAGCCAAGGAGGACTAACCGACAATGAGCAGTTCTTC
CASSQGGLTDNEQFF
>-|TRBV27|TRBJ2-1|-
TGTGCCAGCAAATCGGTTCTCCAGGGAGATGAGCAGTTCTTC
CASKSVLQGDEQFF
>-|TRBV6-5|TRBJ1-1|-
TGTGCCAGCAGTTACTCCGGGCTGATGAACACTGAAGCTTTCTTT
CASSYSGLMNTEAFF
>once|TRBV6-6|TRBJ2-7|TRBD1
TGTGCCAGCAGAAAAGGGACAGGGGCCTACGAGCAGTACTTC
CASRKGTGAYEQYF
>-|TRBV9|TRBJ1-1|TRBD1
TGTGCCAGCAGCGTAAACACAGGGGGAATTTCTGAAGCTTTCTTT
CASSVNTGGISEAFF
>few|TRBV19|TRBJ2-5|TRBD2
TGTGCCAGTAGTACTACTAGCGGGTACCAAGAGACCCAGTACTTC
CASSTTSGYQETQYF
>-|TRBV28|TRBJ2-3|-
TGTGCCAGCAGAATCAGCACAGATACGCAGTATTTT
CASRISTDTQYF
>-|TRBV5-5|TRBJ2-7|TRBD2
TGTGCCAGCAGCTTCCGGCCCCCTAGAACTAGCGGGAGCAGGGATGGCGAGCAGTACTTC
CASSFRPPRTSGSRDGEQYF
>-|TRBV9|TRBJ2-7|-
TGTGCCAGCAGCGTAGCGGGGACGGGAGCCTACGAGCAGTACTTC
CASSVAGTGAYEQYF
>-|TRBV11-2|TRBJ2-7|-
TGTGCCAGCAGCTTAAGTGGCGCCTACTACGAGCAGTACTTC
CASSLSGAYYEQYF
>-|TRBV5-8|TRBJ2-1|TRBD2
TGTGCCGGGACTAGCCTTTACAATGAGCAGTTCTTC
CAGTSLYNEQFF
>few|TRBV27|TRBJ2-1|-
TGTGCCAGCACCCGTAGGAATGAGCAGTTCTTC
CASTRRNEQFF
>-|TRBV18|TRBJ1-2|-
TGTGCCAGCTCACCCGTTGACAGCGCTAACTATGGCTACACCTTC
CASSPVDSANYGYTF
>-|TRBV19|TRBJ2-1|-
TGTGCCAGTAAAACCGGGACAGGGGGTACTAGCGGGAGATTCAATGAGCAGTTCTTC
CASKTGTGGTSGRFNEQFF
>once|TRBV19|TRBJ2-4|TRBD1
TGTGCCAGTAGTATGGACAGGGGCTTAGCCAAAAACATTCAGTACTTC
CASSMDRGLAKNIQYF
>-|TRBV19|TRBJ2-7|TRBD1
TGTGCCAGTAGTATAGCTGGACAGGGGGCCCACGAGCAGTACTTC
CASSIAGQGAHEQYF
>-|TRBV27|TRBJ2-6|-
TGTGCCAGCAGCCGCGGAAGGGATACAGGGGCCAACGTCCTGACTTTC
CASSRGRDTGANVLTF
>-|TRBV5-5|TRBJ1-1|-
TGTGCCAGCAGCTTCGATCTACCTATGAACACTGAAGCTTTCTTT
CASSFDLPMNTEAFF
>-|TRBV19|TRBJ2-1|TRBD2
TGTGCCAGTAGCGGGACTAGCGGGAAATCGGGTGAGCAGTTCTTC
CASSGTSGKSGEQFF
>-|TRBV7-2|TRBJ1-5|TRBD1
TGTGCCAGCAGCGGGACAGGGCTAGAAAGCTGGGGACGGCATTTT
CASSGTGLESWGRHF
>-|TRBV5-4|TRBJ1-1|TRBD1
TGTGCCAGCAGACAAACCGGGACAGGCTCCATAGGGACTGAAGCTTTCTTT
CASRQTGTGSIGTEAFF
>-|TRBV27|TRBJ2-7|TRBD1
TGTGCCAGCAGTTCTCTACGGACAGGGCAGGGATACGAGCAGTACTTC
CASSSLRTGQGYEQYF
>-|TRBV7-2|TRBJ2-2|-
TGTGCCAGCAGCGCGGAGGGTAGATTGGTGACCGGGGAGCTGTTTTTT
CASSAEGRLVTGELFF
>-|TRBV27|TRBJ2-7|TRBD2
TGTGCCAGCAGTTTGCGGGAGTCTTCCTCCGAGCAGTACTTC
CASSLRESSSEQYF
>-|TRBV5-1|TRBJ2-7|-
TGCGCCAGCAGCTCCGTGTCAGGGACGGGAGACGAGCAGTACTTC
CASSSVSGTGDEQYF
>-|TRBV5-6|TRBJ1-1|TRBD1
TGTGCCAGCAGCTTGACAGGGGGCACTGAAGCTTTCTTT
CASSLTGGTEAFF
>-|TRBV7-3|TRBJ2-3|-
TGTGCCAGCAGCTCCCAGAAATCTGATACGCAGTATTTT
CASSSQKSDTQYF